Sequencing of this T cell receptor beta chain was carried out in a study of CD8 T cells in ankylosing spondylitis. TCRdb called the 5' RACE reads again in MiXCR, with one record for every CDR3 protein. The repertoire holds some 140,000 distinct CDR3 sequences, with approximately 10% as singletons. Study-level results: Seven to nine highly homologous variants formed a TCR beta motif that appeared characteristic of ankylosing spondylitis blood. Reportedly, matched ankylosing spondylitis synovial fluid was significantly enriched for disease-linked clones.

Germline loops: CDR1 SGHRS, CDR2 YFSETQ. Trimming took 0 bases from V and 2 from J; bases not matched to a gene: 15. The CDR3 has 19 amino acids. This clonotype was counted ten times or more. What it binds is not known. This TCR was recovered from a female donor with ankylosing spondylitis or in good health (not recorded which). The chain links TRBV5-1 to TRBJ2-3; the match to TRBD2 covers 7 bases. Material: blood, either unsorted or a sorted T cell fraction (not recorded which). The CDR3 loop is CASSLAGGPTIPNTDTQYF. CDR3 nucleotides: TGCGCCAGCAGCTTGGCGGGGGGACCGACGATTCCCAACACAGATACGCAGTATTTT.